This entry concerns a single TCR beta chain. Here immunoSEQ multiplex PCR was the method, and the copy in TCRdb shows in-frame clones only, minus some. The table has approximately 140,000 clones, 80% to 95% seen once. Deletions cut 5 bases from V and 4 bases from J, with 11 bases between. CDR3 length: 13 residues. These data come from a study of T cell responses to AZD1222 COVID-19 vaccine. This TCR was sampled from an adult who received the AZD1222 COVID-19 vaccine. The sequencing used peripheral blood, collected 28 days after the second AZD1222 dose. The chain uses TRBV12-3 or TRBV12-4 and TRBJ1-2; possibly TRBD1 for D (6 bases). CDR3 sequence reads: CASSPGVLYGYTF. The CDR3 nucleotides are TGTGCCAGCAGTCCAGGGGTCCTCTATGGCTACACCTTC.